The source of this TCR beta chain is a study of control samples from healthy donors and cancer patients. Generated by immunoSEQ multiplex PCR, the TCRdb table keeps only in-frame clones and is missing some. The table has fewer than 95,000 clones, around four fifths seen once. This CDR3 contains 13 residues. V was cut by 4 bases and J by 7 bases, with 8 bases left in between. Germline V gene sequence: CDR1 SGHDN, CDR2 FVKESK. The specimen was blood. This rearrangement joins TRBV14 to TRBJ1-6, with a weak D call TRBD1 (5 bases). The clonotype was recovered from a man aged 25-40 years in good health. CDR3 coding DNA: TGTGCCAGCAGCCTCGCAGGGAATTCACCCCTCCACTTT. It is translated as CASSLAGNSPLHF.